These T cell receptor beta chains were read from a single sample in a study of CXCR3-negative and CXCR3-positive naive CD8 T cells. With the 5' RACE reads reprocessed, TCRdb shows one record per CDR3 protein and no DNA. Here the sample table reports about 130,000 distinct CDR3 sequences. Source material: naive CXCR3+ CD8+ T cells from blood. All receptors derive from a human donor in good health. Some clones in this sample may be carry-over from other donors' samples. Each CDR3 is given with its conserved first and last residue. Fields, in order: V gene, J gene, CDR3 protein.

TRBV14	TRBJ1-1	CASSHRTLNTEAFF
TRBV5-1	TRBJ2-3	CASSLAGRLETDTQYF
TRBV5-6	TRBJ1-1	CASSFTGTEEAFF
TRBV29-1	TRBJ2-2	CSVGGDRGYQRDTGELFF
TRBV12-2	TRBJ1-3	CASRLRAWPLSGNTMYF
TRBV7-6	TRBJ2-1	CASSLSGTASNNEQFF
TRBV5-8	TRBJ2-2	CASTYTGELFF
TRBV7-9	TRBJ1-1	CASSAAGSWRAEAFF
TRBV28	TRBJ1-1	CASRPRGPSEAFF
TRBV20-1	TRBJ2-1	CSASDRDRLAHEQFF
TRBV28	TRBJ2-4	CASSSLTENIQYF
TRBV29-1	TRBJ2-2	CSVEDSGNTGELFF
TRBV19	TRBJ2-1	CASSGLAGGFSEQFF